This section outlines one T cell receptor beta chain sequence together with its context. Its antigen is unidentified. Germline trimming cut 5 bases from V and 4 bases from J; bases unmatched to any gene: 6. Per germline, CDR1 SGHAT and CDR2 FQNNGV. The CDR3 extends over 15 amino acids. The source of the sample is a study of cytomegalovirus exposure and HLA in healthy donors. The validation cohort, a group of over a hundred subjects, included the donors and was separate from the approximately 650-subject first cohort. TCRdb's copy holds only in-frame clones and misses some; the assay was immunoSEQ multiplex PCR. Here the sample spans approximately 220,000 clones, approximately 87% being singletons. Broader study findings: The classifier, whose performance was assessed in both the original and validation cohorts, reportedly diagnosed cytomegalovirus status with high specificity and sensitivity. Cytomegalovirus association was assigned to under 200 TCR beta chains. According to a subsequent analysis, TCR clusters from the first cohort were inclined to appear together in the 120 or so validation repertoires.

Sequenced sample: PBMCs. This chain connects TRBV11-2 to TRBJ2-7; TRBD2 agrees at 12 bases. The receptor was derived from a man between 18 and 35 years old in good health and CMV-seronegative. The CDR3 sequence: CASSPLAGGLYEQYF. For the CDR3, the DNA is TGTGCCAGCAGCCCCCTAGCGGGAGGGCTGTACGAGCAGTACTTC.